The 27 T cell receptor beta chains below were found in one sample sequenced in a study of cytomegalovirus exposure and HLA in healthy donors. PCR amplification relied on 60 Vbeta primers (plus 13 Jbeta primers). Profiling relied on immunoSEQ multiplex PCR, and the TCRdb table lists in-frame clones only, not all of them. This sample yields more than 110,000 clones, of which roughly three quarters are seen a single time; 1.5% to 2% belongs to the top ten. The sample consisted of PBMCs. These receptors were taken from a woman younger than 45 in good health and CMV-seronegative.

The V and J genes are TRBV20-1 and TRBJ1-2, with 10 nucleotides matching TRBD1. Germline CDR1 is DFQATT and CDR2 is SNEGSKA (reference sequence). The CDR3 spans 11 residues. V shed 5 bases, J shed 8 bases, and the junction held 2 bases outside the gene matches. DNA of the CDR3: TGCAGTGCTTGGACAGGGGGAGGCTACACCTTC. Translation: CSAWTGGGYTF.

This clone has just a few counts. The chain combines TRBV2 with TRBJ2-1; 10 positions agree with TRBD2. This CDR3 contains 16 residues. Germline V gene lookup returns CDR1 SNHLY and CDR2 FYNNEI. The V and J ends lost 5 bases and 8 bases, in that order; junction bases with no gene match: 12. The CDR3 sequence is CASSPGTSVAFYEQFF. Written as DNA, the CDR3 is TGTGCCAGCAGTCCCGGGACTAGCGTCGCTTTCTATGAGCAGTTCTTC.

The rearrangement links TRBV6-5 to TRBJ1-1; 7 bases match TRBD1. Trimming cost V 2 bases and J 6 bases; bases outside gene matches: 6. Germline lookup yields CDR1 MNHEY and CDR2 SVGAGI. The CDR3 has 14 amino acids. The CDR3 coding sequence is TGTGCCAGCAGTTACCCTATGACAGGGTCTGAAGCTTTCTTT. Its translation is CASSYPMTGSEAFF.

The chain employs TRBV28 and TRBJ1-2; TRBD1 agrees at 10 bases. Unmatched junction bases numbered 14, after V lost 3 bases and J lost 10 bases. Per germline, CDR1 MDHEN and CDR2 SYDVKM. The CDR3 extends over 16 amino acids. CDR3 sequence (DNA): TGTGCCAGCAGTTTCTTGACAGGGGGCGACTATGCTCCCTACACCTTC. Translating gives CASSFLTGGDYAPYTF.

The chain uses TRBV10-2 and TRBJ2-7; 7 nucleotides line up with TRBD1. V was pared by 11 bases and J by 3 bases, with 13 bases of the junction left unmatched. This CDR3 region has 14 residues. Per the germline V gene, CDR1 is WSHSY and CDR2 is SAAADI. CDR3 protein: CAGLSGQRRYEQYV. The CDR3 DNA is TGCGCCGGGCTATCGGGACAGCGACGCTACGAGCAGTACGTC.

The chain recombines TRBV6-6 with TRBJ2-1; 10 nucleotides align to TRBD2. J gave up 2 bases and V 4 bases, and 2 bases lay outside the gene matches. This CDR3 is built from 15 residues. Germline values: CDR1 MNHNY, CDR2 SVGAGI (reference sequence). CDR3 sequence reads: CASSSLAGAYNEQFF. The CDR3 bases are TGTGCCAGCAGTTCGCTAGCGGGAGCCTACAATGAGCAGTTCTTC.

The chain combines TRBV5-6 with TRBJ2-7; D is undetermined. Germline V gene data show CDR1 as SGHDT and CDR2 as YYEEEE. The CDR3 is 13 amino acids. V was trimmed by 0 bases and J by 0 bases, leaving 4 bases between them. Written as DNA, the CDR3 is TGTGCCAGCAGCTTGGTCGGCTCCTACGAGCAGTACTTC. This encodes CASSLVGSYEQYF.

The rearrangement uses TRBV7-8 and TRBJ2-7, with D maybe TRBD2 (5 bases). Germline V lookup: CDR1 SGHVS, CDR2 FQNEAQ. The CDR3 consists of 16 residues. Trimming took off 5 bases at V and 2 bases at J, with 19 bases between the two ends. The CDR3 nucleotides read TGTGCCAGCAGCCCTCAGGAACCGGGATCAACCTACGAGCAGTACTTC. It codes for CASSPQEPGSTYEQYF.

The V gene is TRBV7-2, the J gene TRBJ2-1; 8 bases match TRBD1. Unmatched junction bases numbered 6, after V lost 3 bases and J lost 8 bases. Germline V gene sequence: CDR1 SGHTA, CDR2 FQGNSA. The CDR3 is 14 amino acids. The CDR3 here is CASSFATGEDEQFF. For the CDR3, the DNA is TGTGCCAGCAGCTTCGCGACAGGGGAGGATGAGCAGTTCTTC.

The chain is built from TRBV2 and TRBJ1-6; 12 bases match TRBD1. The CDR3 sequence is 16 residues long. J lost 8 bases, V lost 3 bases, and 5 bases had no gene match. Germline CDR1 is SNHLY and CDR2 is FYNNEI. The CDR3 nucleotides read TGTGCCAGCAGTGAGGCCCGGGACAGGGGGCATTCACCCCTCCACTTT. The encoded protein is CASSEARDRGHSPLHF.

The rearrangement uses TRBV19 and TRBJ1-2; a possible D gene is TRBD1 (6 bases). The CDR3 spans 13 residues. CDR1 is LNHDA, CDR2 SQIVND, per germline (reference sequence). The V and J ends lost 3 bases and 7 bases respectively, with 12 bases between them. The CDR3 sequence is CASSMGQGPGYTF. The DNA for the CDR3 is TGTGCCAGTAGTATGGGGCAGGGGCCTGGCTACACCTTC.

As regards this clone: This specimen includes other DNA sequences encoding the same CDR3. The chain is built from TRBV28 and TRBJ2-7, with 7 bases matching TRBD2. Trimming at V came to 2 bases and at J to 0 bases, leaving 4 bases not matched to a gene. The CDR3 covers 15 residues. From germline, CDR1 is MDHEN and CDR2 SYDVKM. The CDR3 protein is CASSLEASGSYEQYF. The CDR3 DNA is TGTGCCAGCAGTTTAGAAGCTAGCGGCTCCTACGAGCAGTACTTC.

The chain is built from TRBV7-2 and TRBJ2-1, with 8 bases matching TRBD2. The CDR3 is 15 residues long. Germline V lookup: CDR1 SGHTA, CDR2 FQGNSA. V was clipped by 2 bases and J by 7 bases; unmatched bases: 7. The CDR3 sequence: CASSLMSGSVNEQFF. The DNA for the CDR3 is TGTGCCAGCAGCTTAATGAGCGGGAGTGTGAATGAGCAGTTCTTC.

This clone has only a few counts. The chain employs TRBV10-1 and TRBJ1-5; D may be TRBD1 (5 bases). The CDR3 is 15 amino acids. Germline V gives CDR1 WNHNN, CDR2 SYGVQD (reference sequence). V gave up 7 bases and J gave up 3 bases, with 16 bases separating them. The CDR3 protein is CASKGAPYANQPQHF. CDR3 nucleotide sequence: TGCGCCAGCAAAGGGGCCCCTTACGCCAATCAGCCCCAGCATTTT.

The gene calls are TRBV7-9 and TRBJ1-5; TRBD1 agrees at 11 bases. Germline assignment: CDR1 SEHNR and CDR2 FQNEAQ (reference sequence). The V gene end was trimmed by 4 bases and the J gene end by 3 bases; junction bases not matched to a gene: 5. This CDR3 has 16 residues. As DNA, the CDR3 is TGTGCCAGCAGCTGGGGGGGACAGGGGGTCAATCAGCCCCAGCATTTT. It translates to CASSWGGQGVNQPQHF.

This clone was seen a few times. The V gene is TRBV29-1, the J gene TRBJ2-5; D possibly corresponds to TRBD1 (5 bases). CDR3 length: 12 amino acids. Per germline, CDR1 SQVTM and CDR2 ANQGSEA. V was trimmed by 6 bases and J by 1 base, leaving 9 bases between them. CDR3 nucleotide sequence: TGCAGCGTCCAGGGCCCCCAAGAGACCCAGTACTTC. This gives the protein CSVQGPQETQYF.

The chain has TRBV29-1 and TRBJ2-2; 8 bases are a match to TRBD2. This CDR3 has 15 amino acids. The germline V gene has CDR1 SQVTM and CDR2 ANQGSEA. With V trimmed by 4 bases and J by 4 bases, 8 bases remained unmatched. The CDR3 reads CSVAVTGTSTGELFF. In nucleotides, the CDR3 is TGCAGCGTTGCAGTTACGGGGACTAGCACCGGGGAGCTGTTTTTT.

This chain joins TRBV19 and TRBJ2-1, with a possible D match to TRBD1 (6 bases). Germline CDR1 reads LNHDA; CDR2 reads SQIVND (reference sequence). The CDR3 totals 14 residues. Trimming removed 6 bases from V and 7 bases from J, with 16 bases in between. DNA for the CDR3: TGTGCCAGTAGGAGACAGGACCCTCGGAATGAGCAGTTCTTC. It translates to CASRRQDPRNEQFF.

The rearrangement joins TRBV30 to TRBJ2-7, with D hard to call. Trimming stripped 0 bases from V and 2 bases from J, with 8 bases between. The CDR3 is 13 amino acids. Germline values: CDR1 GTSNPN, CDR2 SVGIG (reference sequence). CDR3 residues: CAWSVQWAYEQYF. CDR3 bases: TGTGCCTGGAGTGTACAGTGGGCCTACGAGCAGTACTTC. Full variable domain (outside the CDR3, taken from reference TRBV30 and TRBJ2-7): SQTIHQWPATLVQPVGSPLSLECTVEGTSNPNLYWYRQAAGRGLQLLFYSVGIGQISSEVPQNLSASRPQDRQFILSSKKLLLSDSGFYLCAWSVQWAYEQYFGPGTRLTVT.

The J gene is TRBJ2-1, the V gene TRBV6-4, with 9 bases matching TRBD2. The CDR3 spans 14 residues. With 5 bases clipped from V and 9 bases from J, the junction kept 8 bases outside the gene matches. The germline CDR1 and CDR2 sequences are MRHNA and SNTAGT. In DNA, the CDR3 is TGTGCCAGCAGTCCCACCGGGACTAGCACTGAGCAGTTCTTC. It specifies CASSPTGTSTEQFF.

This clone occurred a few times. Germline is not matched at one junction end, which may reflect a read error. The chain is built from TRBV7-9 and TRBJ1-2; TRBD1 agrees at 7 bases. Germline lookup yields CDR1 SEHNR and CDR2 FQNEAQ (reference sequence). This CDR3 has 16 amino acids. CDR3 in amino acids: CSSSSEAEQGSEGYTF. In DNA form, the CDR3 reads TGTTCCAGCAGCTCGGAGGCGGAACAGGGGTCCGAGGGCTACACCTTC.

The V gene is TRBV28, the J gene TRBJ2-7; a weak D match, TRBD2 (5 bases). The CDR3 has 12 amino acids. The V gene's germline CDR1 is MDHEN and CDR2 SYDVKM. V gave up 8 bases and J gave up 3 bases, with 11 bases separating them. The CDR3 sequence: CASEGQLYEQYF. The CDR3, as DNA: TGTGCCAGCGAGGGCCAGCTCTACGAGCAGTACTTC.

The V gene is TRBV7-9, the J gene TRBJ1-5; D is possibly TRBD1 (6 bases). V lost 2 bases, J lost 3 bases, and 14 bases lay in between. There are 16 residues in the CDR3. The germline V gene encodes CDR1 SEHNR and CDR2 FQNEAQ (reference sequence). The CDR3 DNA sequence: TGTGCCAGCAGCTTATGGCAGGGGTACGCCAATCAGCCCCAGCATTTT. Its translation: CASSLWQGYANQPQHF.

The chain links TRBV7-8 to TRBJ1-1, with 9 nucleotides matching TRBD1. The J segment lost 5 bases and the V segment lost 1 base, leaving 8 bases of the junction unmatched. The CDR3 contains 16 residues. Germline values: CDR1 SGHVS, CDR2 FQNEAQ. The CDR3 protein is CASSLDSGTGRTEAFF. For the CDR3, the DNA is TGTGCCAGCAGCTTAGATTCCGGGACAGGGAGGACTGAAGCTTTCTTT.

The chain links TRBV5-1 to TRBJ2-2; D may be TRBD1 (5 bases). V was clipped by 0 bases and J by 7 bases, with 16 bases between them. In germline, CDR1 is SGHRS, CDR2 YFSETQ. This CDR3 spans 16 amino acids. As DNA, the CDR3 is TGCGCCAGCAGCTTGGGGGGCGCTTCGTATAACGGGGAGCTGTTTTTT. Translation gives CASSLGGASYNGELFF. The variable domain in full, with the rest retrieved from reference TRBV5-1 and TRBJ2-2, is KAGVTQTPRYLIKTRGQQVTLSCSPISGHRSVSWYQQTPGQGLQFLFEYFSETQRNKGNFPGRFSGRQFSNSRSEMNVSTLELGDSALYLCASSLGGASYNGELFFGEGSRLTVL.

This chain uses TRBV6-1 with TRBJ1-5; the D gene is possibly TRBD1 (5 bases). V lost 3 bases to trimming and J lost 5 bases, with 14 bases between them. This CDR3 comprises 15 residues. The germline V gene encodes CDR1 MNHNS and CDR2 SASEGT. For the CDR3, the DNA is TGTGCCAGCAGTGACTTATGGGGGGGGTATCAGCCCCAGCATTTT. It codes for CASSDLWGGYQPQHF.

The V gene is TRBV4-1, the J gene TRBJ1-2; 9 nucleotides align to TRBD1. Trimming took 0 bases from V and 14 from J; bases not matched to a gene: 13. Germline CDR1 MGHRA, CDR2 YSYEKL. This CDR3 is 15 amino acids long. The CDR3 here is CASSQDLGQGILDTF. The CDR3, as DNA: TGCGCCAGCAGCCAAGATCTGGGACAGGGTATTTTGGATACCTTC.